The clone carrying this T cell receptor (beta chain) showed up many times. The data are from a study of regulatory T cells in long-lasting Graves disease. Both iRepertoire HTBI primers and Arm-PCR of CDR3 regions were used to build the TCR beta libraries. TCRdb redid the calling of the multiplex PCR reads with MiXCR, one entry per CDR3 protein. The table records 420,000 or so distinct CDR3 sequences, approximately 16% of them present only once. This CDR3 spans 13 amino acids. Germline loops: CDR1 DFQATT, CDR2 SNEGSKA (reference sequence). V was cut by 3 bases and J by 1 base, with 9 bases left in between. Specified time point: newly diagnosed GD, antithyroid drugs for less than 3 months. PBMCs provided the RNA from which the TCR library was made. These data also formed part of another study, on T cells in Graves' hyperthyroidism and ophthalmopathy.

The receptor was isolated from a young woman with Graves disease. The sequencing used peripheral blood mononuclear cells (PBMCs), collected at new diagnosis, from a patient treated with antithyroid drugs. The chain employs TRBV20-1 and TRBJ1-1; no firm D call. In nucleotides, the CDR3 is TGCAGTGCTAGTCCGACTGAGAACACTGAAGCTTTCTTT. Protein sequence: CSASPTENTEAFF.